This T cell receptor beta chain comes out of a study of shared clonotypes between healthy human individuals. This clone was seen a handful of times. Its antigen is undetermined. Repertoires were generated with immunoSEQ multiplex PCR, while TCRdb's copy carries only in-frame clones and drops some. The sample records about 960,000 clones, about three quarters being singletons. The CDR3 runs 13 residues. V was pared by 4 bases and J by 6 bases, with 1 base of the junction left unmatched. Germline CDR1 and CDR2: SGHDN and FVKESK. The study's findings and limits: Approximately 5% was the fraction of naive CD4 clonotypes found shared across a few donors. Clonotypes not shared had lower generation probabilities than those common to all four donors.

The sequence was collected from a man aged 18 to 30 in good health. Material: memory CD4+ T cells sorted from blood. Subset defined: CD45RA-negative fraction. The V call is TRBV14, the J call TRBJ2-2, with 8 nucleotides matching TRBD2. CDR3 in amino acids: CASSRTSPGELFF. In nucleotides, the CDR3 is TGTGCCAGCAGCCGGACTAGCCCCGGGGAGCTGTTTTTT.